This TCR beta chain was documented in a study of blood T cells in healthy people across ages. There are 16 residues in the CDR3. Looked up from germline, CDR1 is SGHRS and CDR2 is YFSETQ. Trimming took 1 base from V and 0 from J, leaving 12 bases between them. The authors ran a second PCR of roughly 6 to 12 cycles using a sample-barcoded 5' primer and a J-beta primer mix. TCRdb analysed the 5' RACE reads with MiXCR anew, one entry per CDR3 protein. The repertoire holds about 1,500,000 distinct CDR3 sequences, with 28% as singletons. This chain uses TRBV5-1 with TRBJ2-3; D tentatively reads TRBD1 or TRBD2 (5 bases each). Sequenced: blood. The sequence came from a woman aged 25-40 years in good health. As DNA, the CDR3 is TGCGCCAGCAGCTTGTGGGACCCAACGAGCACAGATACGCAGTATTTT. Translation: CASSLWDPTSTDTQYF.